These T cell receptor beta chains were read from a single sample in a study of blood T cell repertoires in COVID-19. Some clones are missing from TCRdb's copy, which holds only in-frame ones; the method was immunoSEQ multiplex PCR. The sample carries some 140,000 clones, around 87% recorded once. Sequenced material: peripheral blood. The receptors here all came from a woman aged 50 to 60 who had recovered from COVID-19. Each CDR3 is given with its conserved first and last residue. D genes are given only for firm matches. Size is stated for part of the rows, as once, few or many counts, or as a class when the clone is expanded.

D gene	J gene	clone size	V gene	CDR3 DNA	CDR3 protein
TRBD1	TRBJ1-2	.	TRBV6-5	TGTGCCAGCGGGACAGTAGCTAACTATGGCTACACCTTC	CASGTVANYGYTF
.	TRBJ1-5	.	TRBV6-6	TGTGCCAGCAGTTACGACAGGCGAAATCAGCCCCAGCATTTT	CASSYDRRNQPQHF
TRBD1	TRBJ1-5	once	TRBV4-1	TGCGCCAGCAGCCAAGAGGGACAGGGAGGCAATCAGCCCCAGCATTTT	CASSQEGQGGNQPQHF
TRBD1	TRBJ1-5	.	TRBV30	TGTGCCTGGAGTCGTGACAGGGGCAACAATCAGCCCCAGCATTTT	CAWSRDRGNNQPQHF
.	TRBJ1-1	.	TRBV6-5	TGTGCCAGCAGTTACTCAAATACAGGGAACACTGAAGCTTTCTTT	CASSYSNTGNTEAFF
TRBD1	TRBJ2-7	once	TRBV11-3	TGTGCCAGCAGCTTCGTGACAGGGGGCAACGACGAGCAGTACTTC	CASSFVTGGNDEQYF
.	TRBJ2-5	.	TRBV7-2	TGTGCCAGCAGTCCTGGACTACCCCCGGAGACCCAGTACTTC	CASSPGLPPETQYF
.	TRBJ1-2	.	TRBV18	TGTGCCAGCTCAACGACAGTTAACTATGGCTACACCTTC	CASSTTVNYGYTF
TRBD2	TRBJ2-3	few	TRBV14	TGTGCCAGCAGCCGGACTAGCGGACTTACTAGCACAGATACGCAGTATTTT	CASSRTSGLTSTDTQYF
.	TRBJ1-2	.	TRBV9	TGTGCCAGCAGCCCGCAAGGGGATAACTATGGCTACACCTTC	CASSPQGDNYGYTF
.	TRBJ2-1	.	TRBV7-8	TGTGCCAGCAGCTTAGACCAGTTTTCCTACAATGAGCAGTTCTTC	CASSLDQFSYNEQFF
.	TRBJ2-1	.	TRBV18	TGTGCCAGCTCACGCGGGGCGAGCTCCTACAATGAGCAGTTCTTC	CASSRGASSYNEQFF
.	TRBJ2-6	.	TRBV2	TGTGCCAGCAGTCTAGGACAGCTCTCTGGGGCCAACGTCCTGACTTTC	CASSLGQLSGANVLTF
.	TRBJ2-4	many	TRBV27	TGTGCCAGCAGGTCAGGTTGGCCAGGGAACATTCAGTACTTC	CASRSGWPGNIQYF
.	TRBJ1-2	few	TRBV30	TGTGCCTGGAGTTTAGGACTCCAGGGCTACACCTTC	CAWSLGLQGYTF
TRBD1	TRBJ2-7	once	TRBV24-1	TGTGCCACCTCTACAGGGGGCTCCGCCGAGCAGTACTTC	CATSTGGSAEQYF
TRBD2	TRBJ2-7	.	TRBV27	TGTGCCAGCAAGGTTGGGGGGGGTCCCTTCGAGCAGTACTTC	CASKVGGGPFEQYF
.	TRBJ1-5	.	TRBV7-2	TGTGCCAGCAGCTTAGGAGACAATCAGCCCCAGCATTTT	CASSLGDNQPQHF
.	TRBJ1-3	.	TRBV6-5	TGTGCCAGCAGTACAGGGTACCCTGGAAACACCATATATTTT	CASSTGYPGNTIYF
.	TRBJ2-3	.	TRBV29-1	TGCAGCGTTGATTATGACTACTCGGATACGCAGTATTTT	CSVDYDYSDTQYF
TRBD1	TRBJ2-6	.	TRBV7-9	TGTGCCAGCAGCCCTCGCGGACAGGGGGTGGGGGCCAACGTCCTGACTTTC	CASSPRGQGVGANVLTF
TRBD1	TRBJ1-4	once	TRBV4-1	TGCGCCAGCAGCCCATTCGACAGGGGGGACAATGAAAAACTGTTTTTT	CASSPFDRGDNEKLFF
TRBD1	TRBJ1-2	.	TRBV5-4	TGTGCCAGCAGATACGGGACAGCCGACCCTAACTATGGCTACACCTTC	CASRYGTADPNYGYTF
.	TRBJ2-2	.	TRBV7-9	TGTGCCAGCAGCGACCCGGGTAGCGGAGAGAACACCGGGGAGCTGTTTTTT	CASSDPGSGENTGELFF
TRBD2	TRBJ2-5	.	TRBV5-1	TGCGCCAGCAGCTTGAGTAGCGGGGGTGGGGAGACCCAGTACTTC	CASSLSSGGGETQYF
.	TRBJ1-4	.	TRBV28	TGTGCCAGCAGTCCGGGGGGGCAAACCGGTGAAAAACTGTTTTTT	CASSPGGQTGEKLFF
.	TRBJ1-1	.	TRBV6-5	TGTGCCAGCAGAGTGACACCCCAATACACTGAAGCTTTCTTT	CASRVTPQYTEAFF
.	TRBJ1-1	.	TRBV19	TGTGCCAGTAGAAACAATGAGGACACTGAAGCTTTCTTT	CASRNNEDTEAFF
TRBD1	TRBJ2-4	.	TRBV29-1	TGCAGCGTTGAAGATCTTCACAGGGGGTACATTCAGTACTTC	CSVEDLHRGYIQYF
TRBD1	TRBJ2-7	few	TRBV14	TGTGCCAGCAGCCTGGATACAGGGGGCCGGGGAGAGCAGTACTTC	CASSLDTGGRGEQYF
.	TRBJ2-7	.	TRBV13	TGTGCCAGCAGCTTACGACGGAGCTCCTACGAGCAGTACTTC	CASSLRRSSYEQYF
.	TRBJ1-2	few	TRBV11-2	TGTGCCAGCAGCTTAGGGCCAACGGGGGATGGCTACACCTTC	CASSLGPTGDGYTF
TRBD2	TRBJ2-4	.	TRBV11-2	TGTGCCAGCAGCATAGCGGGGTCAAACATTCAGTACTTC	CASSIAGSNIQYF
.	TRBJ1-5	.	TRBV6-5	TGTGCCAGCAGCATGGGGCAGACTCAGCCCCAGCATTTT	CASSMGQTQPQHF
TRBD1	TRBJ2-7	.	TRBV5-6	TGTGCCAGCAGCTTTCAGGGGGCTCGCTACGAGCAGTACTTC	CASSFQGARYEQYF
.	TRBJ2-1	.	TRBV19	TGTGCCAGTAGTATAGTATTTTACAATGAGCAGTTCTTC	CASSIVFYNEQFF